The rows below give T cell receptor beta chains drawn from one sample of a study of tumor-infiltrating lymphocytes in oesophageal squamous cell carcinoma. TCRdb passed the PCR reads through MiXCR, listing each CDR3 protein once. The table includes 9,000 or so distinct CDR3 sequences, around 64% detected once. The sequenced sample consisted of esophageal tumor tissue. The receptors were sampled from a female donor with esophageal squamous cell carcinoma. Both conserved end residues are part of each CDR3. Fields, in order: J gene, D gene, V gene, clone size, CDR3 DNA, CDR3 protein. D genes are given only for firm matches. Rows give clone size only sometimes, using once, few, many, or a class for an expanded clone.

j_call: TRBJ2-5
d_call: -
v_call: TRBV7-5
clone_size: -
cdr3_nt: -
cdr3_aa: CISVPEAKQRDVGTYEQYF

j_call: TRBJ2-1
d_call: TRBD2
v_call: TRBV7-3
clone_size: once
cdr3_nt: TGTGCCAGCAGCCCAGCCGGGACTAGCAGGTACAATGAGCAGTTCTTC
cdr3_aa: CASSPAGTSRYNEQFF

j_call: TRBJ2-7
d_call: -
v_call: TRBV7-8
clone_size: -
cdr3_nt: TGTGCCAGCAGCTTAAAAAGGCTAGTGACTAACAATGAGCAGTACTTC
cdr3_aa: CASSLKRLVTNNEQYF

j_call: TRBJ2-7
d_call: -
v_call: TRBV7-6
clone_size: -
cdr3_nt: TGTGCCAGCAGCGCCCACTTTTACGAGCAGTACTTC
cdr3_aa: CASSAHFYEQYF

j_call: TRBJ2-1
d_call: -
v_call: TRBV6-1
clone_size: -
cdr3_nt: TGTGCCAGCAGAGAGATAGGGCGATACAATGAGCAGTTCTTC
cdr3_aa: CASREIGRYNEQFF

j_call: TRBJ2-5
d_call: -
v_call: TRBV6-5
clone_size: -
cdr3_nt: TGTGCCAGCAGTGAAAAGGGAGAGACCCAGTACTTC
cdr3_aa: CASSEKGETQYF

j_call: TRBJ1-6
d_call: -
v_call: TRBV28
clone_size: -
cdr3_nt: TGTGCCAGCAGGGACGGGACTCAAGGACCTTACGAGCAGTACTTT
cdr3_aa: CASRDGTQGPYEQYF

j_call: TRBJ2-1
d_call: TRBD1
v_call: TRBV10-2
clone_size: -
cdr3_nt: TGCGCCAGCAGGAACGCAGGGGGATTATGGGATGAGCAGTTCTTC
cdr3_aa: CASRNAGGLWDEQFF

j_call: TRBJ2-7
d_call: TRBD1
v_call: TRBV5-1
clone_size: medium-sized
cdr3_nt: TGCGCCAGCAGCTTTACGGGACAGGGGAGCTACGAGCAGTACTTC
cdr3_aa: CASSFTGQGSYEQYF

j_call: TRBJ2-2
d_call: -
v_call: TRBV7-3
clone_size: -
cdr3_nt: TGTGCCAGCAGCTCCCCTCGCGGCACGAACACCGGGGAGCTGTTTTTT
cdr3_aa: CASSSPRGTNTGELFF

j_call: TRBJ2-5
d_call: -
v_call: TRBV7-4
clone_size: -
cdr3_nt: TGTGCCAGCAGCTCCCGGCCAAGGGACAACCAAGAGACCCAGTACTTC
cdr3_aa: CASSSRPRDNQETQYF

j_call: TRBJ2-7
d_call: -
v_call: TRBV6-2/TRBV6-3
clone_size: -
cdr3_nt: TGTGCCAGCAGTTACGGGCAGTTATACGAGCAGTACTTC
cdr3_aa: CASSYGQLYEQYF

j_call: TRBJ1-2
d_call: -
v_call: TRBV7-3
clone_size: few
cdr3_nt: TGTGCCAGCAGCTTAACGGTGCTTACCTATGGCTACACCTTC
cdr3_aa: CASSLTVLTYGYTF

j_call: TRBJ1-5
d_call: -
v_call: TRBV28
clone_size: -
cdr3_nt: TGTGCCACCAGGGGCGTGGGTCAGCCCCAGCATTTT
cdr3_aa: CATRGVGQPQHF

j_call: TRBJ2-7
d_call: -
v_call: TRBV11-2
clone_size: -
cdr3_nt: TGTGCCAGCACCTCCGGAGGTTACGAGCAGTACTTC
cdr3_aa: CASTSGGYEQYF

j_call: TRBJ2-6
d_call: -
v_call: TRBV18
clone_size: -
cdr3_nt: TGTGCCAGCTCACCACCGGGGGCATCTGGGGCCAACGTCCTGACTTTC
cdr3_aa: CASSPPGASGANVLTF

j_call: TRBJ2-4
d_call: -
v_call: TRBV7-3
clone_size: -
cdr3_nt: TGTGCCAGCAGCTTAGGGGGGAACGTAGCCAAAAACATTCAGTACTTC
cdr3_aa: CASSLGGNVAKNIQYF

j_call: TRBJ2-7
d_call: TRBD2
v_call: TRBV2
clone_size: -
cdr3_nt: TGTGCCAGCAGCTTATCAGGGAGGGGGTACTTC
cdr3_aa: CASSLSGRGYF

j_call: TRBJ2-5
d_call: -
v_call: TRBV10-2
clone_size: once
cdr3_nt: TGCGCCAGCAGTGAGGGGGCGAGAAAAGAGACCCAGTACTTC
cdr3_aa: CASSEGARKETQYF

j_call: TRBJ2-5
d_call: -
v_call: TRBV7-2
clone_size: -
cdr3_nt: TGTGCCAGCAGCCCCACCCTTTTCCGGGGACGAGAGACCCAGTACTTC
cdr3_aa: CASSPTLFRGRETQYF

j_call: TRBJ2-2
d_call: TRBD1
v_call: TRBV7-9
clone_size: -
cdr3_nt: TGTGCCAGCAGATACGGACAGGGGTACACCGGGGAGCTGTTTTTT
cdr3_aa: CASRYGQGYTGELFF

j_call: TRBJ2-5
d_call: -
v_call: TRBV24-1
clone_size: -
cdr3_nt: TGTGCCACCAGCCCCTCCGGCTTGTCAGAGACCCAGTACTTC
cdr3_aa: CATSPSGLSETQYF

j_call: TRBJ2-5
d_call: -
v_call: TRBV7-7
clone_size: few
cdr3_nt: TGTGCCAGCAGCTTAGGCGGACTGCCAGAGACCCAGTACTTC
cdr3_aa: CASSLGGLPETQYF

j_call: TRBJ2-1
d_call: TRBD2
v_call: TRBV7-9
clone_size: few
cdr3_nt: TGTGCCAGCAGCCGTAGCGGGGCCTCCTACAATGAGCAGTTCTTC
cdr3_aa: CASSRSGASYNEQFF

j_call: TRBJ2-7
d_call: TRBD1
v_call: TRBV28
clone_size: -
cdr3_nt: TGTGCCAGCAGAGGGACAGGGCTTTACGAGCAGTACTTC
cdr3_aa: CASRGTGLYEQYF

j_call: TRBJ2-7
d_call: TRBD1
v_call: TRBV2
clone_size: -
cdr3_nt: TGTGCCAGCAAGCCACAGGGGGCGGTCTACGAGCAGTACTTC
cdr3_aa: CASKPQGAVYEQYF

j_call: TRBJ2-3
d_call: -
v_call: TRBV7-9
clone_size: -
cdr3_nt: TGTGCCAGCAGCCCCCCTGGAACAGATACGCAGTATTTT
cdr3_aa: CASSPPGTDTQYF

j_call: TRBJ2-1
d_call: -
v_call: TRBV6-6
clone_size: -
cdr3_nt: TGTGCCAGCAGTTACTCGACCTCCGGCCACAATGAGCAGTTCTTC
cdr3_aa: CASSYSTSGHNEQFF

j_call: TRBJ1-4
d_call: TRBD1
v_call: TRBV7-6
clone_size: -
cdr3_nt: TGTGCCAGCAGTCGACAGGGGTACGAAAAACTGTTTTTT
cdr3_aa: CASSRQGYEKLFF

j_call: TRBJ2-5
d_call: TRBD1
v_call: TRBV5-8
clone_size: -
cdr3_nt: TGTGCCAGCAGCTTAGGACAGGGAGGCTTGTTACAAGAGACCCAGTACTTC
cdr3_aa: CASSLGQGGLLQETQYF

j_call: TRBJ1-1
d_call: TRBD1
v_call: TRBV6-2/TRBV6-3
clone_size: medium-sized
cdr3_nt: TGTGCCAGCAGTGGAGACAGGGGGATGAACACTGAAGCTTTCTTT
cdr3_aa: CASSGDRGMNTEAFF

j_call: TRBJ2-7
d_call: TRBD1
v_call: TRBV7-9
clone_size: -
cdr3_nt: TGTGCCAGCAGCCTCGGGACAGTGAATTACGAGCAGTACTTC
cdr3_aa: CASSLGTVNYEQYF

j_call: TRBJ2-4
d_call: TRBD1
v_call: TRBV7-2
clone_size: few
cdr3_nt: TGTGCCAGCAGCCCAGACAGGGCGGAGGCCAAAAACATTCAGTACTTC
cdr3_aa: CASSPDRAEAKNIQYF

j_call: TRBJ2-1
d_call: -
v_call: TRBV2
clone_size: -
cdr3_nt: TGTGCCAGCAGCGGGACCAACAATGAGCAGTTCTTC
cdr3_aa: CASSGTNNEQFF

j_call: TRBJ2-1
d_call: -
v_call: TRBV6-1
clone_size: few
cdr3_nt: TGTGCCAGCATCGTTTCGGGGGCTAACAATGAGCAGTTCTTC
cdr3_aa: CASIVSGANNEQFF

j_call: TRBJ2-1
d_call: -
v_call: TRBV24-1
clone_size: -
cdr3_nt: TGTGCCACCAGGAAGGGAGCCAGGGATGAGCAGTTCTTC
cdr3_aa: CATRKGARDEQFF

j_call: TRBJ2-1
d_call: -
v_call: TRBV7-4
clone_size: -
cdr3_nt: TGTGCCAGCAGCTTAGCGTTCGATGAGCAGTTCTTC
cdr3_aa: CASSLAFDEQFF

j_call: TRBJ2-6
d_call: TRBD1
v_call: TRBV27
clone_size: -
cdr3_nt: TGTGCCAGCAGTTTAGGGGGCGGGACAGGAAGGGCCAACGTCCTGACTTTC
cdr3_aa: CASSLGGGTGRANVLTF

j_call: TRBJ2-7
d_call: -
v_call: TRBV7-4
clone_size: few
cdr3_nt: TGTGCCAGCAGCTTAGCGGCAAATACAGATACGCAGTACTTC
cdr3_aa: CASSLAANTDTQYF

j_call: TRBJ2-7
d_call: -
v_call: TRBV12-3/TRBV12-4
clone_size: -
cdr3_nt: TGTGCCAGCAGTTTAAGACAGACGGGCTACGAGCAGTACTTC
cdr3_aa: CASSLRQTGYEQYF

j_call: TRBJ2-1
d_call: -
v_call: TRBV12-3/TRBV12-4
clone_size: -
cdr3_nt: TGTGCCAGCAGTGCCACTAGTGGGGGACACAATGAGCAGTTCTTC
cdr3_aa: CASSATSGGHNEQFF

j_call: TRBJ2-5
d_call: TRBD2
v_call: TRBV7-6
clone_size: few
cdr3_nt: TGTGCCAGCAGCTTATTGGGACTAGCGGGGAAAGAGACCCAGTACTTC
cdr3_aa: CASSLLGLAGKETQYF

j_call: TRBJ2-1
d_call: TRBD1
v_call: TRBV11-1
clone_size: -
cdr3_nt: TGTGCCAGCAGTTGGGAGTCAGGGGGTTACAATGAGCAGTTCTTC
cdr3_aa: CASSWESGGYNEQFF

j_call: TRBJ2-1
d_call: TRBD2
v_call: TRBV7-2
clone_size: -
cdr3_nt: TGTGCCAGCAGCGCCGGGACTAGTGTAAATGAGCAGTTCTTC
cdr3_aa: CASSAGTSVNEQFF

j_call: TRBJ2-5
d_call: -
v_call: TRBV7-2
clone_size: -
cdr3_nt: TGTGCCAGCAGCCTAGCCGTGAGGGCCGGTGAGACCCAGTACTTC
cdr3_aa: CASSLAVRAGETQYF

j_call: TRBJ2-1
d_call: -
v_call: TRBV11-2
clone_size: -
cdr3_nt: TGTGCCAGCAGCTTGAGTCTGAGAGCTGAGCAGTTCTTC
cdr3_aa: CASSLSLRAEQFF

j_call: TRBJ2-5
d_call: TRBD1
v_call: TRBV5-6
clone_size: -
cdr3_nt: TGTGCCAGCAGCTTACGGGACAGGTGGAAAGAGACCCAGTACTTC
cdr3_aa: CASSLRDRWKETQYF

j_call: TRBJ2-3
d_call: TRBD2
v_call: TRBV6-5
clone_size: -
cdr3_nt: TGTGCCAGCATCCTCTCAGGGACTAGCGCGTCCACAGATACGCAGTATTTT
cdr3_aa: CASILSGTSASTDTQYF

j_call: TRBJ2-5
d_call: TRBD2
v_call: TRBV28
clone_size: few
cdr3_nt: TGTGCCAGCAGAAGGAATAGCGGGATCAATCAAGAGACCCAGTACTTC
cdr3_aa: CASRRNSGINQETQYF

j_call: TRBJ1-2
d_call: -
v_call: TRBV7-9
clone_size: -
cdr3_nt: TGTGCCAGCAGGCGCGACTATGGCTACACCTTC
cdr3_aa: CASRRDYGYTF

j_call: TRBJ2-5
d_call: TRBD1
v_call: TRBV6-6
clone_size: -
cdr3_nt: TGTGCCAGCAGTAGGGGACAGGTTACGAAAGAGACCCAGTACTTC
cdr3_aa: CASSRGQVTKETQYF

j_call: TRBJ2-5
d_call: -
v_call: TRBV7-2
clone_size: -
cdr3_nt: TGTGCCAGCAGCTTAGAGCTAGGGGGGGGGGCAGGAGAGACCCAGTACTTC
cdr3_aa: CASSLELGGGAGETQYF

j_call: TRBJ2-1
d_call: TRBD2
v_call: TRBV7-3
clone_size: -
cdr3_nt: TGTGCCAGCAGCTTGGGAGGGACTTCCTACAATGAGCAGTTCTTC
cdr3_aa: CASSLGGTSYNEQFF

j_call: TRBJ1-2
d_call: -
v_call: TRBV7-6
clone_size: -
cdr3_nt: TGTGCCAGCAGCACGGAAACTAACTATGGCTACACCTTC
cdr3_aa: CASSTETNYGYTF